These 9 T cell receptor beta chains originate from one sample sequenced in a study of shared clonotypes between healthy human individuals. The method was immunoSEQ multiplex PCR; TCRdb's version includes in-frame clones alone and lacks a portion of them. The profile shows roughly 1.5 million clones, 95% to 99% of them singletons. The specimen was naive CD4+ T cells sorted from blood. This sample's subset: CD45RA+ positively selected. The receptor set was obtained from a man aged 25 to 40 in good health.

The chain employs TRBV19 and TRBJ2-1; 9 bases are shared with TRBD2. This CDR3 is built from 16 residues. Germline assignment: CDR1 LNHDA and CDR2 SQIVND (reference sequence). After removal of 4 bases from V and 3 bases from J, the junction contained 7 bases not matched to a gene. The CDR3 protein is CASSRWPSGIYNEQFF. DNA for the CDR3: TGTGCCAGTAGTAGATGGCCTAGCGGGATCTACAATGAGCAGTTCTTC.

In regard to this clone: This CDR3 is also generated by other DNA sequences in the sample. The chain links TRBV5-1 to TRBJ2-5, with no clear D. V lost 0 bases and J 5 bases, leaving 8 bases between the germline ends. This CDR3 comprises 13 residues. Germline CDR1 SGHRS, CDR2 YFSETQ. CDR3 residues: CASSLGGLETQYF. The CDR3, as DNA: TGCGCCAGCAGCTTGGGGGGTCTCGAGACCCAGTACTTC. Full variable domain (outside the CDR3, taken from reference TRBV5-1 and TRBJ2-5): KAGVTQTPRYLIKTRGQQVTLSCSPISGHRSVSWYQQTPGQGLQFLFEYFSETQRNKGNFPGRFSGRQFSNSRSEMNVSTLELGDSALYLCASSLGGLETQYFGPGTRLLVL.

The V gene is TRBV11-2, the J gene TRBJ2-7; D perhaps matches TRBD1 (5 bases). CDR3 size: 13 residues. Per the germline V gene, CDR1 is SGHAT and CDR2 is FQNNGV. Between the trimmed V and J ends, which lost 6 bases and 3 bases, there was a span of 12 bases. CDR3 DNA: TGTGCCAGCAGTCGCGCGACAGACTACGAGCAGTACTTC. It yields the protein CASSRATDYEQYF.

The CDR3 sequence: CASSLTAQETQYF. The DNA for the CDR3 is TGTGCCAGCAGTTTGACAGCCCAAGAGACCCAGTACTTC. This chain uses TRBV28 with TRBJ2-5; D possibly corresponds to TRBD1 (5 bases). This CDR3 region has 13 residues. The germline V gene has CDR1 MDHEN and CDR2 SYDVKM. V gave up 3 bases and J gave up 1 base, with 6 bases separating them. The entire variable domain, with the rest obtained from reference TRBV28 and TRBJ2-5, is as follows: DVKVTQSSRYLVKRTGEKVFLECVQDMDHENMFWYRQDPGLGLRLIYFSYDVKMKEKGDIPEGYSVSREKKERFSLILESASTNQTSMYLCASSLTAQETQYFGPGTRLLVL.

The genes are TRBV19 and TRBJ1-2; D uncertain. CDR3 length: 13 amino acids. V was shortened by 5 bases and J by 7 bases, with 14 bases between the two germline ends. Germline V gives CDR1 LNHDA, CDR2 SQIVND (reference sequence). This chain's CDR3 is CASSARGGSGYTF. The CDR3 coding sequence is TGTGCCAGTAGTGCAAGAGGAGGGTCTGGCTACACCTTC.

The chain has TRBV28 and TRBJ2-7; D not resolved. The V end was cut by 3 bases, the J end by 4 bases, with 13 bases between. The CDR3 has 14 amino acids. In germline, CDR1 is MDHEN, CDR2 SYDVKM. In DNA, the CDR3 is TGTGCCAGCAGTTTCTCAAGGATTCGGTACGAGCAGTACTTC. It encodes CASSFSRIRYEQYF.

The chain joins TRBV6-5 to TRBJ2-3; unclear D gene. CDR1 is MNHEY and CDR2 is SVGAGI in the germline V gene. V lost 6 bases, J lost 0 bases, and 13 bases lay in between. This CDR3 spans 15 amino acids. The CDR3 nucleotides are TGTGCCAGCAGACTCGGACCCACCAGCACAGATACGCAGTATTTT. Its protein product is CASRLGPTSTDTQYF.

This chain uses TRBV15 with TRBJ1-2; D may be TRBD1 (6 bases). The CDR3 runs 15 residues. CDR1 is LNHNV and CDR2 is YYDKDF in the germline V gene (reference sequence). The V and J ends lost 4 bases and 4 bases respectively, with 16 bases between them. CDR3 DNA: TGTGCCACCAGCACCGATACAGGGATTTCCTATGGCTACACCTTC. The encoded protein is CATSTDTGISYGYTF.

The sample holds one count of this clone. This chain connects TRBV29-1 to TRBJ1-1, with TRBD1 as a possible D gene (6 bases). Looked up from germline, CDR1 is SQVTM and CDR2 is ANQGSEA. V was cut by 3 bases and J by 0 bases, with 8 bases left in between. CDR3 length: 13 amino acids. The CDR3 DNA is TGCAGCGTTGATTGGGGGCTGAACACTGAAGCTTTCTTT. It codes for CSVDWGLNTEAFF.